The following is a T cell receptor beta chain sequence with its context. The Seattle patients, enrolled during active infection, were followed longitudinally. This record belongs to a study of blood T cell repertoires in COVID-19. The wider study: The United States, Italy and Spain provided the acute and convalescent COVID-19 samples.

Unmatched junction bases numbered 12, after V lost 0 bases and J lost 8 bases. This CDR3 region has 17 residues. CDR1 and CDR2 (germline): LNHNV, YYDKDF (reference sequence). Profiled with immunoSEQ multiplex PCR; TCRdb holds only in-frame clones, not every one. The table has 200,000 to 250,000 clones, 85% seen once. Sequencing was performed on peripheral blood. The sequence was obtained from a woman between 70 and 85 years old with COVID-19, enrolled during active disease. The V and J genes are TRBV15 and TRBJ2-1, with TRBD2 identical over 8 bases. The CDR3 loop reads CATSREPLRTSPHEQFF. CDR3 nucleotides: TGTGCCACCAGCAGAGAGCCCCTTAGGACTAGCCCACATGAGCAGTTCTTC.